The source of this T cell receptor beta chain is a study of blood T cells in healthy people across ages. Study-wide points: TCR beta diversity was tightly associated with the proportion of naive T cells. Age advanced and TCR beta diversity per million T cells fell, roughly linearly. Donor CMV status, an unknown factor, possibly confounded changes in expanded clonotypes.

The CDR3 spans 14 residues. V shed 2 bases and J 9 bases; nucleotides not matched to a gene: 2. The V gene's germline CDR1 is SGHTA and CDR2 FQGNSA. Next came a second PCR, run for roughly 6 to 11 cycles, which used a sample-barcoded 5' primer along with a J-beta primer mix. TCRdb reprocessed the 5' RACE reads with MiXCR, giving one entry per CDR3 protein. The sample has about 720,000 distinct CDR3 sequences; around a fifth are singletons. The study isolated at least 7 million PBMCs from each sample. This clonotype has just a few counts. As yet, its antigen is unknown. V is TRBV7-2 and J is TRBJ2-3; 13 bases fit TRBD2. Sequences were obtained from blood. The sequence was obtained from an older man in good health. CDR3 bases: TGTGCCAGCAGCTTAACTAGCGGGGGGGCCACGCAGTATTTT. This encodes CASSLTSGGATQYF. Filled out from reference TRBV7-2 and TRBJ2-3, the complete variable domain reads GAGVSQSPSNKVTEKGKDVELRCDPISGHTALYWYRQSLGQGLEFLIYFQGNSAPDKSGLPSDRFSAERTGGSVSTLTIQRTQQEDSAVYLCASSLTSGGATQYFGPGTRLTVL.